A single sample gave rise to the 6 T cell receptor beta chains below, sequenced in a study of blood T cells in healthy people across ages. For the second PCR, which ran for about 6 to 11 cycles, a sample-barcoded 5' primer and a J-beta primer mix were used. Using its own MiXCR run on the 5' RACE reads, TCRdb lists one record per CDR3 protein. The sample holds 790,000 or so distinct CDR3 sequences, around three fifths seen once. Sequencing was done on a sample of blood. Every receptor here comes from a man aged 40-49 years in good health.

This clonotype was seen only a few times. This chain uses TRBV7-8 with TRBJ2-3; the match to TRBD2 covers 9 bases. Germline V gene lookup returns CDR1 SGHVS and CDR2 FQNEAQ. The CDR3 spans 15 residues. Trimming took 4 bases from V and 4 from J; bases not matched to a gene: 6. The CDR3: CASSSSGRPADTQYF. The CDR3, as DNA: TGTGCCAGCAGCTCAAGCGGGAGGCCGGCAGATACGCAGTATTTT.

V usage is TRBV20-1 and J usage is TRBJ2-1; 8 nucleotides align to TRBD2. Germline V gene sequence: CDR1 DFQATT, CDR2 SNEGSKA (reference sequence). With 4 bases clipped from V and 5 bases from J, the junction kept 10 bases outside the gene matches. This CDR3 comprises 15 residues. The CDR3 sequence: CSAMVGRAIHNEQFF. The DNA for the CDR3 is TGCAGTGCTATGGTCGGGAGGGCCATCCACAATGAGCAGTTCTTC.

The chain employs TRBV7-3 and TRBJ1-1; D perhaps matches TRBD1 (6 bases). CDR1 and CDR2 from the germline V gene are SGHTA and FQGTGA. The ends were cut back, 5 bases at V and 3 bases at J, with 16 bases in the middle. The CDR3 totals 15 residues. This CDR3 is CASSLQGRVDTEAFF. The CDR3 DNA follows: TGTGCCAGCAGCCTACAGGGTAGGGTGGACACTGAAGCTTTCTTT.

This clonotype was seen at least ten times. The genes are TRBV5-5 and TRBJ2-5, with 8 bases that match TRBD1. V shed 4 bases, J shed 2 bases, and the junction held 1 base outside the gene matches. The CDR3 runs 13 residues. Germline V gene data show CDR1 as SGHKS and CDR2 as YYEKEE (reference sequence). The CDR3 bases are TGTGCCAGCAGCCGGACAGGGCAAGAGACCCAGTACTTC. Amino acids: CASSRTGQETQYF.

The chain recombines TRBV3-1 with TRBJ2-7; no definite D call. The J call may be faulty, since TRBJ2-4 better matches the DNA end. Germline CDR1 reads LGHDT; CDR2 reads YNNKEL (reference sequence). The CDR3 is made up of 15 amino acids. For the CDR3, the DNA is TGTGCCAGCAGCCAAGAGAGGAGCGACCGGAACATTCAGTACTTC. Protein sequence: CASSQERSDRNIQYF.

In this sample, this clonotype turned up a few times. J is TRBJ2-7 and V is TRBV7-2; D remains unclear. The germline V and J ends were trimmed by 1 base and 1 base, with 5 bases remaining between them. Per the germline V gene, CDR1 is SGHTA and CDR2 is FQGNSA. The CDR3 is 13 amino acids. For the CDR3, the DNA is TGTGCCAGCAGCTTAGATGTTTCCTACGAGCAGTACTTC. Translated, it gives CASSLDVSYEQYF.